A single sample is the source of the 9 T cell receptor beta chains below, sequenced in a study of T cells after yellow fever vaccination. TCRdb processed the 5' RACE reads anew with MiXCR; each CDR3 protein has one entry. Of a few hundred thousand distinct CDR3 sequences in the sample, approximately 4% were seen once. The sample in question was PBMCs, obtained 5 days after the yellow fever booster vaccination. These receptors all stem from a man younger than 30 who received the YFV17D yellow fever vaccine.

This clonotype was observed a handful of times. V gene TRBV7-9 combines with J gene TRBJ2-3, with no clear D. V dropped 7 bases and J dropped 4 bases, with 9 bases sitting between them. CDR1 and CDR2 (germline): SEHNR, FQNEAQ (reference sequence). CDR3 length: 12 residues. CDR3: CASTPSADTQYF. CDR3 nucleotides: TGTGCCAGCACCCCGAGCGCAGATACGCAGTATTTT.

In this sample, this clonotype turned up many times. The CDR3 spells CASSLDQGGNSPLHF. In DNA, the CDR3 is TGCGCCAGCAGCTTGGACCAAGGGGGGAATTCACCCCTCCACTTT. The V and J genes are TRBV5-1 and TRBJ1-6; TRBD1 is a possible D gene (6 bases). The CDR3 is 15 amino acids. Germline V gene sequence: CDR1 SGHRS, CDR2 YFSETQ. The germline V and J ends were trimmed by 0 bases and 7 bases, with 11 bases remaining between them.

V gene TRBV19 combines with J gene TRBJ1-1; D is ambiguous. V lost 7 bases and J lost 0, with 12 bases in between. CDR3 size: 14 residues. Per germline, CDR1 LNHDA and CDR2 SQIVND (reference sequence). The CDR3 here is CASNPSPLNTEAFF. For the CDR3, the DNA is TGTGCCAGTAACCCAAGCCCCCTGAACACTGAAGCTTTCTTT.

The V gene is TRBV7-8, the J gene TRBJ1-1; D possibly corresponds to TRBD1 (5 bases). There are 15 residues in the CDR3. Germline V gene lookup returns CDR1 SGHVS and CDR2 FQNEAQ. The germline V and J ends were trimmed by 3 bases and 0 bases, with 11 bases remaining between them. This CDR3 reads CASSLLTVVNTEAFF. CDR3 bases: TGTGCCAGCAGCTTGCTGACAGTAGTGAACACTGAAGCTTTCTTT.

This clonotype has at least ten counts. The rearrangement uses TRBV29-1 and TRBJ1-6; no reliable D call. V lost 5 bases and J lost 5, with 10 bases in between. Per the germline V gene, CDR1 is SQVTM and CDR2 is ANQGSEA. The CDR3 runs to 13 residues. CDR3 coding DNA: TGCAGCGTTCAAAAGGGAAATAATTCACCCCTCCACTTT. Its translation: CSVQKGNNSPLHF.

This clonotype was picked up many times. The V and J genes are TRBV6-5 and TRBJ2-2, with D possibly TRBD2 on 7 matching bases. Trimming removed 5 bases from V and 5 bases from J, with 12 bases in between. The CDR3 is 14 amino acids. CDR1 MNHEY and CDR2 SVGAGI come from the germline V gene. The CDR3 DNA follows: TGTGCCAGCAGTAAGGGGGGAGGGACCGGGGAGCTGTTTTTT. Amino acid sequence: CASSKGGGTGELFF.

The chain is built from TRBV7-9 and TRBJ2-5; D may be TRBD2 (6 bases). From germline, CDR1 is SEHNR and CDR2 FQNEAQ (reference sequence). This CDR3 has 14 residues. V lost 2 bases, J lost 5 bases, and 12 bases lay in between. The CDR3 sequence is CASSLMRGAETQYF. CDR3 sequence (DNA): TGTGCCAGCAGCTTAATGCGGGGCGCGGAGACCCAGTACTTC.

The chain employs TRBV12-3 or TRBV12-4 and TRBJ2-2, with 7 bases matching TRBD1. This CDR3 has 13 amino acids. With 7 bases clipped from V and 6 bases from J, the junction kept 5 bases outside the gene matches. The CDR3 spells CASNRGRAGELFF. The CDR3 DNA follows: TGTGCCAGCAACAGGGGACGGGCCGGGGAGCTGTTTTTT.

This rearrangement joins TRBV3-2 to TRBJ2-7; the table's D gene call, TRBD1, was not cross checked with the DNA. TRBV3-2 is termed a pseudogene. This CDR3 comprises 17 residues. CDR3 DNA sequence: TGTGCCAGCAGCCAAGAGGTTAGCGTACTTAGGGGCTACGAGCAGTACGTC. This translates into CASSQEVSVLRGYEQYV.